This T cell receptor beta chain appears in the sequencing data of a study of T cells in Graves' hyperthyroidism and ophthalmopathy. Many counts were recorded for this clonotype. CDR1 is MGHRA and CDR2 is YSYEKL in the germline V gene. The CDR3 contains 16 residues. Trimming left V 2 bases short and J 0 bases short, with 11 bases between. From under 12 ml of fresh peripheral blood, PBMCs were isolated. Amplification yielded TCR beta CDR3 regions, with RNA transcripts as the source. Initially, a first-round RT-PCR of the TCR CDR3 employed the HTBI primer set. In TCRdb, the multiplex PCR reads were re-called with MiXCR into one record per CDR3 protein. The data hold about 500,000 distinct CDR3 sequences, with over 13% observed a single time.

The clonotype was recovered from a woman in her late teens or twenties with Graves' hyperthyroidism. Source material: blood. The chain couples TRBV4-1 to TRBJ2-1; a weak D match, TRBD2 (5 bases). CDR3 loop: CASSQTGFLSYNEQFF. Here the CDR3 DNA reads TGCGCCAGCAGCCAAACGGGGTTCCTCTCCTACAATGAGCAGTTCTTC.